One sample yielded the 18 T cell receptor beta chains listed below, sequenced in a study of glioma-infiltrating T cells. Using RNA template, CDR3s of TCR alpha and beta were amplified with iRepertoire arm-PCR. One entry per CDR3 protein, called by TCRdb with MiXCR from the multiplex PCR reads. The repertoire holds about 410,000 distinct CDR3 sequences, with approximately 42% as singletons. The sequencing sample was made of glioma tissue, nonneoplastic brain tissue, or PBMCs (not recorded which). These receptors all stem from a human donor with low-grade glioma or glioblastoma, undergoing nonglioma brain surgery, or in good health (not recorded which).

This clonotype was observed many times. The chain joins TRBV12-3 or TRBV12-4 to TRBJ2-3; a weak D match, TRBD2 (5 bases). Trimming took off 7 bases at V and 2 bases at J, with 10 bases between the two ends. This CDR3 comprises 13 residues. The CDR3 nucleotides read TGTGCCAGCACCCAGCGGACCACAGATACGCAGTATTTT. It specifies CASTQRTTDTQYF.

The table lists this clonotype with many counts. The chain has TRBV27 and TRBJ1-6, with 8 bases that match TRBD1. Germline V gene lookup returns CDR1 MNHEY and CDR2 SMNVEV (reference sequence). The J segment lost 13 bases and the V segment lost 6 bases, leaving 11 bases of the junction unmatched. The CDR3 length is 14 residues. DNA of the CDR3: TGTGCCAGCAGCATCGGACAGGGCTACCCCCCCCTCCACTTT. This gives the protein CASSIGQGYPPLHF.

This clonotype turned up a few times. The chain is built from TRBV20-1 and TRBJ2-7, with a tentative D call TRBD2 (5 bases). Trimming left V 4 bases short and J 4 bases short, with 23 bases between. The V gene's germline CDR1 is DFQATT and CDR2 SNEGSKA (reference sequence). The CDR3 totals 16 residues. As DNA, the CDR3 is TGCAGTGCTATCCGGGATCCCACTTTAGGAAGGTACGAGCAGTACTTC. This sequence encodes CSAIRDPTLGRYEQYF.

The rearrangement joins TRBV19 to TRBJ1-2; D remains unclear. With 6 bases removed from V and 3 bases from J, the gap between germline ends came to 20 bases. The germline CDR1 and CDR2 sequences are LNHDA and SQIVND (reference sequence). This CDR3 contains 16 residues. The CDR3 DNA is TGTGCCAGTAGGCTAGGAGTGGGCTCGGCAGACTATGGCTACACCTTC. The encoded protein is CASRLGVGSADYGYTF. The complete variable domain, with remaining parts taken from reference TRBV19 and TRBJ1-2, reads DGGITQSPKYLFRKEGQNVTLSCEQNLNHDAMYWYRQDPGQGLRLIYYSQIVNDFQKGDIAEGYSVSREKKESFPLTVTSAQKNPTAFYLCASRLGVGSADYGYTFGSGTRLTVV.

Comments on this clonotype: One end of the junction does not line up with germline, which may come from a read error. The V and J genes are TRBV6-5 and TRBJ1-6; no reliable D call. Per the germline V gene, CDR1 is MNHEY and CDR2 is SVGAGI. This CDR3 region has 12 residues. This CDR3 is CASSYGNSSLNF. CDR3 DNA: TGTGCCAGCAGTTACGGTAATTCATCCCTCAACTTT.

The genes are TRBV11-2 and TRBJ2-2; D perhaps matches TRBD2 (5 bases). The germline V gene has CDR1 SGHAT and CDR2 FQNNGV. CDR3 length: 16 amino acids. The V and J ends lost 5 bases and 4 bases respectively, with 17 bases between them. The CDR3 loop reads CASSPTRGRFTGELFF. CDR3 DNA: TGTGCCAGCAGCCCCACCCGGGGTCGCTTCACCGGGGAGCTGTTTTTT.

This clonotype was observed at least ten times. The chain combines TRBV12-3 or TRBV12-4 with TRBJ2-2; TRBD2 might be the D (5 bases). The CDR3 covers 15 residues. V lost 4 bases and J lost 1, with 10 bases in between. CDR3 coding DNA: TGTGCCAGCAGTTGGGGAGCAAGGAACACCGGGGAGCTGTTTTTT. It specifies CASSWGARNTGELFF.

The V gene is TRBV7-6, the J gene TRBJ1-1; TRBD1 agrees at 8 bases. The CDR3 sequence is 14 residues long. Germline CDR1 SGHVS, CDR2 FNYEAQ. Trimming took 4 bases from V and 6 from J; bases not matched to a gene: 7. CDR3 region: CASSYRGSGSEAFF. As DNA, the CDR3 is TGTGCCAGCAGCTACAGGGGGAGCGGCTCTGAAGCTTTCTTT.

The genes are TRBV11-2 and TRBJ1-2; unclear D gene. Germline values: CDR1 SGHAT, CDR2 FQNNGV. V lost 3 bases, J lost 8 bases, and 19 bases lay in between. The length of the CDR3 is 15 residues. The DNA for the CDR3 is TGTGCCAGCAGCTTTTCGAGGTCCTCTCGAGGCGGCTACACCTTC. Translated, it gives CASSFSRSSRGGYTF.

Notes on this clonotype: A much larger clone lies one base from this, so it may be a read error. The chain employs TRBV27 and TRBJ1-1, with D unresolved. The germline gives CDR1 MNHEY, CDR2 SMNVEV (reference sequence). The CDR3 loop spans 13 amino acids. The CDR3 DNA follows: TGTGCCTGCAGTTACGCCGGGAACACTGAAGCTTTCTTT. This gives the protein CACSYAGNTEAFF.

The CDR3 nucleotides read TGTGCCAGCAGTTTTAGTGGGACAGGCTCCACAGATACGCAGTATTTT. Protein product: CASSFSGTGSTDTQYF. The V gene is TRBV6-5, the J gene TRBJ2-3; TRBD1 agrees at 8 bases. Germline CDR1 reads MNHEY; CDR2 reads SVGAGI. The J segment lost 2 bases and the V segment lost 4 bases, leaving 8 bases of the junction unmatched. The CDR3 has 16 residues.

As for this clonotype: This may be a read error: a much more frequent sequence differs by one nucleotide. The chain recombines TRBV6-5 with TRBJ2-1; 11 bases line up with TRBD2. The closer fit of TRBJ2-7 to the DNA end suggests the J call may be wrong. CDR1 is MNHEY and CDR2 is SVGAGI in the germline V gene. The CDR3 consists of 14 residues. The CDR3 sequence: CASNLAGGSNEQYF. Here the CDR3 DNA reads TGTGCCAGCAATTTAGCGGGAGGGAGCAATGAGCAGTACTTC.

The genes are TRBV2 and TRBJ2-7; D unresolved. Germline V gene sequence: CDR1 SNHLY, CDR2 FYNNEI. This CDR3 spans 12 amino acids. V gave up 2 bases and J gave up 3 bases, with 5 bases separating them. The DNA for the CDR3 is TGTGCCAGCAGTGAACTGATCTACGAGCAGTACTTC. Encoded protein: CASSELIYEQYF.

The chain recombines TRBV11-2 with TRBJ1-1; D call uncertain. Germline-derived CDR1 and CDR2 are SGHAT and FQNNGV. The V and J ends lost 5 bases and 0 bases respectively, with 7 bases between them. The CDR3 totals 13 residues. The CDR3 bases are TGTGCCAGCAGCACGGGTTTGAACACTGAAGCTTTCTTT. Protein product: CASSTGLNTEAFF. The full variable domain, with the rest looked up from reference TRBV11-2 and TRBJ1-1, is EAGVAQSPRYKIIEKRQSVAFWCNPISGHATLYWYQQILGQGPKLLIQFQNNGVVDDSQLPKDRFSAERLKGVDSTLKIQPAKLEDSAVYLCASSTGLNTEAFFGQGTRLTVV.

This clonotype was observed a few times. The V gene is TRBV3-1, the J gene TRBJ2-7; perhaps TRBD2 as D (5 bases). The CDR3 is 13 amino acids. V was cut by 7 bases and J by 5 bases, with 15 bases left in between. Germline V gene lookup returns CDR1 LGHDT and CDR2 YNNKEL (reference sequence). CDR3 sequence: CASTLRGTNEQYF. The CDR3 bases are TGTGCCAGCACCTTACGGGGTACCAACGAGCAGTACTTC.

In its sample, this clonotype was seen once. A much larger clone differs from this one at a single base, so this may be a read error. The chain uses TRBV7-2 and TRBJ1-2; the D is unclear. Per germline, CDR1 SGHTA and CDR2 FQGNSA. This CDR3 is built from 13 residues. Trimming took off 5 bases at V and 6 bases at J, with 13 bases between the two ends. Here the CDR3 reads CASSPDGEDGYTF. The CDR3 DNA sequence: TGTGCCAGCAGCCCGGACGGGGAAGATGGCTACACCTTC.

V is TRBV25-1 and J is TRBJ2-3, with TRBD2 identical over 10 bases. CDR1 MGHDK and CDR2 SYGVNS come from the germline V gene. The junction had 16 bases not matched to a gene; V was cut back by 3 bases and J by 10 bases. The CDR3 is 17 amino acids. CDR3 nucleotides: TGTGCCAGCAGTGACTCCGTCACGCTAGCGGGAGAGGATTCGCAGTATTTT. It is translated as CASSDSVTLAGEDSQYF.

There are many counts of this clonotype. The rearrangement uses TRBV27 and TRBJ2-7; D uncertain. Germline V gene lookup returns CDR1 MNHEY and CDR2 SMNVEV (reference sequence). V was clipped by 2 bases and J by 4 bases, with 15 bases between them. The CDR3 extends over 15 amino acids. DNA of the CDR3: TGTGCCAGCAGTTTAGAGCCAGGCCCGATATACGAGCAGTACTTC. This translates into CASSLEPGPIYEQYF.